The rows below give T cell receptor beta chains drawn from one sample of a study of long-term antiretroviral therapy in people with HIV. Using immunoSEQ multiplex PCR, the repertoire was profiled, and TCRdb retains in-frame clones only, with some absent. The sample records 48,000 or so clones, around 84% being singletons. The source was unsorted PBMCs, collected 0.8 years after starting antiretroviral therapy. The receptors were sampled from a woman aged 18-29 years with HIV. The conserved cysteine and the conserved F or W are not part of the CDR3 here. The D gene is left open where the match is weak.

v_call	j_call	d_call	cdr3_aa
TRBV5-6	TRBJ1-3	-	ASSLTGHLGSGNTIY
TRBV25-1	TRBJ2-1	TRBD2	ASRPRLAGGNEQF
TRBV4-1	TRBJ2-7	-	ASSLSGQYVAAEQY
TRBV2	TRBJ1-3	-	ASRPTQGLSGNTIY
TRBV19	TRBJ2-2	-	ASSIDPWNTGELF
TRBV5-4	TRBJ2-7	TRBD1	ASSSPYSGTGILYEQY
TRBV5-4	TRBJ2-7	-	ASSLEPGANYEQY
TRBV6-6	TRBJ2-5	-	ASSLQTGETQY
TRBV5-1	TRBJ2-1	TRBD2	ASSRGIAGENEQF
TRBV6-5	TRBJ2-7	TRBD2	ASRKREGSYEQY
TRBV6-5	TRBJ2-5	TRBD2	ASSYSASGEEESQY
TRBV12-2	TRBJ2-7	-	ASRLEVRTSENYEQY
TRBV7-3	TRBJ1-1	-	ASSLSRGDTEAF
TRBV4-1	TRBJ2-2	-	ASSQSLTGNTGELF
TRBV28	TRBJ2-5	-	ASSHGTEIQETQY
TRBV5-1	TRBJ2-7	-	ASSLRPPTVRSSYEQY
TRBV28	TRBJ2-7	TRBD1	ASSPSDRGLGEQY
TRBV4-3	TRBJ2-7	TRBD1	ASSQVLDRGFYEQY
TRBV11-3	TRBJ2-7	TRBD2	ASSQEGTSGREQYEQY
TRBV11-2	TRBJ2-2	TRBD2	ASSSSSGRALGELF
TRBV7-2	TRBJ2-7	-	ASSPLGYEQY
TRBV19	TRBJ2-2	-	ASSTIRQYTGELF
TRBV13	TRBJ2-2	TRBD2	ASSLGVASGVFANTGELF
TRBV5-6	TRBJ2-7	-	ASSWRPGKGEQY
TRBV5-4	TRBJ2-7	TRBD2	ASSLASGVSSYEQY
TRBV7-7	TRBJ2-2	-	ASRGGGRKNTGELF
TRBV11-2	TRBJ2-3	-	ASSLDWVPDTQY
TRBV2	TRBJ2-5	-	ASSEHVGGEQETQY
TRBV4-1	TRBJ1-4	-	ASSQIGGVRANEKLF
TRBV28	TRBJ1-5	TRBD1	ASNPGDRGDQPQH
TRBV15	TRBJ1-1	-	ATGGGVKNTEAF
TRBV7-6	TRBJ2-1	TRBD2	ASSLRLAGAAYNEQF
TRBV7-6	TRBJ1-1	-	ASSPAGALDDTEAF
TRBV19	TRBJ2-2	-	ASSTVGAGELF
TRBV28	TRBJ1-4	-	ASTLRVEGNEKLF
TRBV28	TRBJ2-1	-	ASSKNMTPAGNEQF
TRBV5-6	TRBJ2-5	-	ASSPGHGETQY
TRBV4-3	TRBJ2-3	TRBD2	ASSQDGTSGTDTQY
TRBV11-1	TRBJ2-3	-	ASSPRSLAGVDTQY
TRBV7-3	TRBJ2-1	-	ASSLSPGPYNEQF